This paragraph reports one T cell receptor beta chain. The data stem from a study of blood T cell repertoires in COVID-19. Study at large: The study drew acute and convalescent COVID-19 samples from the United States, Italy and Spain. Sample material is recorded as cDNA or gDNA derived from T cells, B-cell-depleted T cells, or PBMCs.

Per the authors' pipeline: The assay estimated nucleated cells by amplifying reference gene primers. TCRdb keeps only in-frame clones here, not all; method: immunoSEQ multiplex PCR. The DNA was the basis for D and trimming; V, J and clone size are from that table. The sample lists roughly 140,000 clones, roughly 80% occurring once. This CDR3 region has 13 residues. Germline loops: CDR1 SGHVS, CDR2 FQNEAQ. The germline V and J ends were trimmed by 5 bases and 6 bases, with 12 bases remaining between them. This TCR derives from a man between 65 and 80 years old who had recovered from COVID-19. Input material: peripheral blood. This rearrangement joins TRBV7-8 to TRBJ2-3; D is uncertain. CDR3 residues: CASSVSVWDTQYF. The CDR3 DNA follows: TGTGCCAGCAGCGTAAGCGTTTGGGATACGCAGTATTTT.